The present T cell receptor beta chain was sequenced within a study of low-dose radiotherapy and immunotherapy resistance in tumors. Study background: On an every-two-weeks schedule, patients received intravenous nivolumab 240 mg, along with ipilimumab 1 mg/kg every six weeks. Aspirin was taken orally at 300 mg daily by patients, and this continued for four cycles from cycle 1 day 1.

Germline trimming cut 6 bases from V and 0 bases from J; bases unmatched to any gene: 7. Germline V lookup: CDR1 LGHDT, CDR2 YNNKEL (reference sequence). This CDR3 comprises 17 residues. In its sample, this clonotype was seen many times. Covering alpha and beta chains, TRAV- and TRBV-specific primers were used for the first-strand cDNA. TCRs underwent 20 PCR cycles of amplification with a constant-region primer and V-primer adapter. TCRdb called the reads again in MiXCR, with one record for every CDR3 protein. The data show around 65,000 distinct CDR3 sequences, more than 20% seen once. Time point defined: before trial treatment. Patients deemed eligible presented with advanced solid tumors lacking tumor-infiltrating lymphocytes.

This sample comprised PBMCs, obtained before treatment. This clonotype was obtained from a male donor with rectosigmoid adenocarcinoma. The chain links TRBV3-1 to TRBJ2-7; 14 nucleotides line up with TRBD2. CDR3 DNA sequence: TGTGCCAGCAGGTCGACTAGCGGGAGGGCCTCCTCCTACGAGCAGTACTTC. Translation: CASRSTSGRASSYEQYF.